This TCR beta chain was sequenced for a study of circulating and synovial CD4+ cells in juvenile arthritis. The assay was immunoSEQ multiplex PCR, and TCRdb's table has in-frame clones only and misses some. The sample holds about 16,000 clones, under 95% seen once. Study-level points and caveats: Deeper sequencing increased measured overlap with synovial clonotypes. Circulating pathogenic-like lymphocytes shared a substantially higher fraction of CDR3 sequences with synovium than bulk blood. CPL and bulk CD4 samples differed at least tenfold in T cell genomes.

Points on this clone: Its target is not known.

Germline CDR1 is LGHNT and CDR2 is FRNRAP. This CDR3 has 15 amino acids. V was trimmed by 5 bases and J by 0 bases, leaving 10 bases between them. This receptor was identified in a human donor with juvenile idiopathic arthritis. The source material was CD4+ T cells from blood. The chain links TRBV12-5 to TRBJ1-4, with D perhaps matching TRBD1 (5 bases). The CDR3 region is CASGGQGATNEKLFF. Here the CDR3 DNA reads TGTGCTAGTGGTGGTCAGGGTGCAACTAATGAAAAACTGTTTTTT.